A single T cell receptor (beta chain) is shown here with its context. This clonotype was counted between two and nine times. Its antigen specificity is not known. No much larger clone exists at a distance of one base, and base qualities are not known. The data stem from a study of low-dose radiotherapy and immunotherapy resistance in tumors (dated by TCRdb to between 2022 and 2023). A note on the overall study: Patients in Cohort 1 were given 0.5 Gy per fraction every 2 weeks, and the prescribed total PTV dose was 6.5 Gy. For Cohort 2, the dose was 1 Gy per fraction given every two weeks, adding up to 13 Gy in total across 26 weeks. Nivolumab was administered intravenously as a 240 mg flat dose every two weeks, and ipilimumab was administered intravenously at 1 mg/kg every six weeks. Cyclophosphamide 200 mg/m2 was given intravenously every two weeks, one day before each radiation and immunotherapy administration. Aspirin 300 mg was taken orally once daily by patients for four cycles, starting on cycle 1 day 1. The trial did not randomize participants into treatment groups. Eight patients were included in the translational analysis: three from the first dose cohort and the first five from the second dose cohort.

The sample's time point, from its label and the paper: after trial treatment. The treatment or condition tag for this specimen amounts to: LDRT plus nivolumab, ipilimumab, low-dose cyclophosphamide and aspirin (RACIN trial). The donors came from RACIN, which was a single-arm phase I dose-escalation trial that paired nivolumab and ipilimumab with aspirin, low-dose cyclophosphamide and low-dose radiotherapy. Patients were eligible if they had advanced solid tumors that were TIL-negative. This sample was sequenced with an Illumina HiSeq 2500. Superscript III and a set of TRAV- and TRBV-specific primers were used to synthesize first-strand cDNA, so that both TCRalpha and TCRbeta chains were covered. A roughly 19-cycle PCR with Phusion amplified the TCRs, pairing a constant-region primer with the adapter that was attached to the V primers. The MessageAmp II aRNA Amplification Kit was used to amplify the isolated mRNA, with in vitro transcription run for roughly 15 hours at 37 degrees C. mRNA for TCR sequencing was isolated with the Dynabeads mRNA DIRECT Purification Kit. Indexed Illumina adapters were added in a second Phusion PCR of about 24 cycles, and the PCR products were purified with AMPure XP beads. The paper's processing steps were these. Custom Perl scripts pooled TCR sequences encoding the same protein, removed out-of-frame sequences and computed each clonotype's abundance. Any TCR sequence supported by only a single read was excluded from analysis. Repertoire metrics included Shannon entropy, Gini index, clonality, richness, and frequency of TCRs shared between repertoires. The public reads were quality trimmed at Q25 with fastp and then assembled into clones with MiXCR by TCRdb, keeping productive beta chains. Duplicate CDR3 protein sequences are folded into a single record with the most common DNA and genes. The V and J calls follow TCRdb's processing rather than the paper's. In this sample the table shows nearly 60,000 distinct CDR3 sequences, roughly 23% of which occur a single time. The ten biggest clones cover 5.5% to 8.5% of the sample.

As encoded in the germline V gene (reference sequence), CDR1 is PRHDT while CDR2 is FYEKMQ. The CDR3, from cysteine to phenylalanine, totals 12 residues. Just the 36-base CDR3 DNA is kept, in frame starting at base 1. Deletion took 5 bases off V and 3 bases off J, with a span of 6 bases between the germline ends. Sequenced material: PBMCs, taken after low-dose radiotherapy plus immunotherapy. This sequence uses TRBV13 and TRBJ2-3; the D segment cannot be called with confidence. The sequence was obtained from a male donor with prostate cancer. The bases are TGTGCCAGCAGCGGGCAGACAGATACGCAGTATTTT. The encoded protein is CASSGQTDTQYF.